The 10 T cell receptor beta chains below were found in one sample sequenced in a study of T-cell reconstitution after alpha-beta-depleted transplantation in children listed by TCRdb under 2016. Preparation of the library involved PCR. The listed sequencing device is Illumina HiSeq 2500. Molecular barcoding was employed in the preparation of TCR libraries, with unique molecular identifiers being used to normalize TCRbeta repertoire quantification. TCRdb took the public reads, trimmed them with fastp at Q25, ran MiXCR for clone calling and kept in-frame beta chains. Each record represents a unique CDR3 protein, reported with the most common genes and DNA among its rows. The sample table records some 490,000 distinct CDR3 sequences; approximately 12% of these occur just once. The ten most abundant clones make up less than 6.5% of the sample. Material: PBMCs from the stem cell graft donor, obtained from the stem cell graft. The receptors originated from a human donor who donated a stem cell graft to a child with combined immunodeficiency.

The genes are TRBV6-2 or TRBV6-3 and TRBJ1-2; a weak D match, TRBD1 (5 bases). The CDR3 has 18 residues. Trimming removed 2 bases from V and 4 bases from J, with 23 bases in between. Germline CDR1 reads MNHEY; CDR2 reads SVGEGT. The CDR3 nucleotides are TGTGCCAGCAGTTACCCCGACTCCATGACAGTGAATCGCTATGGCTACACCTTC. Translated: CASSYPDSMTVNRYGYTF.

The chain couples TRBV4-2 to TRBJ2-7; possible D gene TRBD1, 6 bases. The V end lost 0 bases, the J end lost 1 base, and 10 bases lay between the germline ends. The CDR3 is 15 amino acids. Germline lookup yields CDR1 LGHNA and CDR2 YNFKEQ. The CDR3 bases are TGTGCCAGCAGCCAAGAGAGGACAGAATCCTACGAGCAGTACTTC. This gives the protein CASSQERTESYEQYF.

Only a few counts were recorded for this clonotype. V and J are TRBV29-1 and TRBJ1-2; D is uncertain. Per the germline V gene, CDR1 is SQVTM and CDR2 is ANQGSEA. The CDR3 loop spans 10 amino acids. V was trimmed by 2 bases and J by 5 bases, leaving 3 bases between them. The CDR3 region has the DNA TGCAGCGTTGAAAATTATGGCTACACCTTC. Amino acids: CSVENYGYTF.

This clonotype has more than one count but fewer than ten. The V call is TRBV5-1, the J call TRBJ2-7, with 10 bases identical to TRBD2. The trim removed 1 base at V and 3 bases at J, leaving 7 bases unmatched. Germline CDR1 reads SGHRS; CDR2 reads YFSETQ. CDR3 length: 16 residues. CDR3 bases: TGCGCCAGCAGCTTGTATCCAGCGGGGGGGCTCTACGAGCAGTACTTC. Translating it yields CASSLYPAGGLYEQYF.

This rearrangement joins TRBV9 to TRBJ2-7, with a weak D call TRBD2 (6 bases). Germline lookup yields CDR1 SGDLS and CDR2 YYNGEE. CDR3 length: 15 residues. V lost 2 bases, J lost 2 bases, and 14 bases lay in between. As DNA, the CDR3 is TGTGCCAGCAGCGTTGGTAGCGGAGCCCCCTACGAGCAGTACTTC. It specifies CASSVGSGAPYEQYF.

This clonotype was recorded at least ten times. This chain links TRBV11-2 with TRBJ2-2; 7 nucleotides align to TRBD1. CDR3 size: 14 residues. V shed 7 bases, J shed 6 bases, and the junction held 8 bases outside the gene matches. CDR1 and CDR2 from the germline V gene are SGHAT and FQNNGV. Written as DNA, the CDR3 is TGTGCCAGCACCAGGGACAGTCGTGCCGGGGAGCTGTTTTTT. This gives the protein CASTRDSRAGELFF.

This clonotype has only a few counts. The chain carries TRBV6-5 and TRBJ2-3, with 7 nucleotides matching TRBD2. J lost 2 bases, V lost 0 bases, and 8 bases had no gene match. CDR1 and CDR2 (germline): MNHEY, SVGAGI. This CDR3 spans 17 amino acids. CDR3 sequence (DNA): TGTGCCAGCAGTTACTCCACCGCTAGCGGAAACACAGATACGCAGTATTTT. Protein: CASSYSTASGNTDTQYF.

This chain links TRBV7-9 with TRBJ2-2, with TRBD1 matching 7 bases. The CDR3 has 12 amino acids. Germline V lookup: CDR1 SEHNR, CDR2 FQNEAQ (reference sequence). With V trimmed by 3 bases and J by 15 bases, 7 bases remained unmatched. The CDR3 DNA reads as TGTGCCAGCAGCTTGGGACAGCGGACGTTGTTTTTT. Translating it yields CASSLGQRTLFF. Variable domain in full (rest from reference TRBV7-9 and TRBJ2-2): DTGVSQNPRHKITKRGQNVTFRCDPISEHNRLYWYRQTLGQGPEFLTYFQNEAQLEKSRLLSDRFSAERPKGSFSTLEIQRTEQGDSAMYLCASSLGQRTLFFGEGSRLTVL.

This clonotype was picked up many times. This chain's CDR3 is CASSVNQETQYF. In DNA form, the CDR3 reads TGTGCCAGCAGCGTAAACCAAGAGACCCAGTACTTC. The chain is built from TRBV9 and TRBJ2-5; the D is unclear. The V gene's germline CDR1 is SGDLS and CDR2 YYNGEE. V gave up 1 base and J gave up 0 bases, with 1 base separating them. The CDR3 has 12 residues.

The chain employs TRBV5-6 and TRBJ2-7; 9 nucleotides match TRBD1. There are 15 residues in the CDR3. V shed 3 bases and J 7 bases; nucleotides not matched to a gene: 11. Germline CDR1 and CDR2: SGHDT and YYEEEE. In DNA form, the CDR3 reads TGTGCCAGCAGCTATCCGGGACAGGGCTCCGGGGAGCAGTACTTC. Translated: CASSYPGQGSGEQYF. Full variable domain (remainder filled in from reference TRBV5-6 and TRBJ2-7): DAGVTQSPTHLIKTRGQQVTLRCSPKSGHDTVSWYQQALGQGPQFIFQYYEEEERQRGNFPDRFSGHQFPNYSSELNVNALLLGDSALYLCASSYPGQGSGEQYFGPGTRLTVT.